This section outlines one T cell receptor (beta chain) sequence together with its context. These data originate in a study of T cell changes during pregnancy in multiple sclerosis. Profiled with immunoSEQ multiplex PCR; TCRdb holds only in-frame clones, not every one. The top ten hold around 1.8% of the sample, which has tens of thousands of clones, around 93% seen once. V dropped 5 bases and J dropped 5; count of bases not matched to a gene: 9. The CDR3 has 15 amino acids. Germline V gives CDR1 MNHEY, CDR2 SMNVEV (reference sequence). The receptor was isolated from a female donor in good health, enrolled as a control in a pregnancy study. The material sequenced was peripheral blood, taken in the first trimester of pregnancy. The chain uses TRBV27 and TRBJ2-7; 10 bases agree with TRBD1. The CDR3 protein is CASSVRDRGIHEQYF. CDR3 bases: TGTGCCAGCAGTGTACGGGACAGGGGTATCCACGAGCAGTACTTC.